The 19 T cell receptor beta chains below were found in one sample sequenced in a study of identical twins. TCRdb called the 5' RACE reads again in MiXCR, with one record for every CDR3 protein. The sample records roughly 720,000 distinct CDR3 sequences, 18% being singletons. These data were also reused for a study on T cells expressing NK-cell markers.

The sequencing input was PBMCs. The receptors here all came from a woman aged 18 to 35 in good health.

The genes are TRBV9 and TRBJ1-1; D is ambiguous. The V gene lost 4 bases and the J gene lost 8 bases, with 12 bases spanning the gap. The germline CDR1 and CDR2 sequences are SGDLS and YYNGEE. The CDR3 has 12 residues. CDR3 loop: CASSPLAGEAFF. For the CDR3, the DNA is TGTGCCAGCAGCCCTCTGGCAGGCGAAGCTTTCTTT.

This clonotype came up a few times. In DNA, the CDR3 is TGTGCCAGCAGCCGCCGAGGGGCCGGGACCCCCAACTACGAGCAGTACTTC. This codes for CASSRRGAGTPNYEQYF. V is TRBV7-2 and J is TRBJ2-7; D might be TRBD1 or TRBD2, each matching 5 bases. The CDR3 spans 17 residues. Germline CDR1 is SGHTA and CDR2 is FQGNSA. Trimming took off 5 bases at V and 3 bases at J, with 23 bases between the two ends.

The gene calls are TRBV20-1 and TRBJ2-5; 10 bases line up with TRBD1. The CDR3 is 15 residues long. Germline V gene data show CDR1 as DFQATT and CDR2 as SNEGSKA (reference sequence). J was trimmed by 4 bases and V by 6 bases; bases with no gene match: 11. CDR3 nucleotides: TGCAGTGCCGGCCCCCGGGACAGGGGCACAGAGACCCAGTACTTC. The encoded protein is CSAGPRDRGTETQYF.

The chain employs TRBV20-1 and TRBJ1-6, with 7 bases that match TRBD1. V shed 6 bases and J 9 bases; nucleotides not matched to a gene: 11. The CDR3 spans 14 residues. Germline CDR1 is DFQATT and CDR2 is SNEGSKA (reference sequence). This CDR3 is CSAPQGLARSPLHF. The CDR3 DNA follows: TGCAGTGCCCCACAGGGGCTCGCGCGTTCACCCCTCCACTTT.

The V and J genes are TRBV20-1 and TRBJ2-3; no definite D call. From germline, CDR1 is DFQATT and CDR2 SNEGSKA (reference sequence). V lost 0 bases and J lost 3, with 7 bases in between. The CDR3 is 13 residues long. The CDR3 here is CSARDTATDTQYF. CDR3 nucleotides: TGCAGTGCTAGAGATACAGCGACAGATACGCAGTATTTT.

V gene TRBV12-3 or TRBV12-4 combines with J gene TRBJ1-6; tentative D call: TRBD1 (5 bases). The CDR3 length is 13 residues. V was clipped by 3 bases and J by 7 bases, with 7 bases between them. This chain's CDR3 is CASSFDRNSPLHF. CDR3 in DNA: TGTGCCAGCAGTTTCGACAGAAATTCACCCCTCCACTTT.

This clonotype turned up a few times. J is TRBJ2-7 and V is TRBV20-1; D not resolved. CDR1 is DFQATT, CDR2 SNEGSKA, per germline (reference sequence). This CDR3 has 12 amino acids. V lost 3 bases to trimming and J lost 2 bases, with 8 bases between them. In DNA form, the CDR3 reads TGCAGTGCTAGTAAAGGGACCTACGAGCAGTACTTC. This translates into CSASKGTYEQYF.

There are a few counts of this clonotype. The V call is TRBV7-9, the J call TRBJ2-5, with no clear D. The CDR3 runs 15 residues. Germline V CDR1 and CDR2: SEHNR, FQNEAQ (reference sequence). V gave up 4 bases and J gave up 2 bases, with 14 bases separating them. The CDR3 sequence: CASSSGAMGQETQYF. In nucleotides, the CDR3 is TGTGCCAGCAGCTCCGGCGCTATGGGACAAGAGACCCAGTACTTC.

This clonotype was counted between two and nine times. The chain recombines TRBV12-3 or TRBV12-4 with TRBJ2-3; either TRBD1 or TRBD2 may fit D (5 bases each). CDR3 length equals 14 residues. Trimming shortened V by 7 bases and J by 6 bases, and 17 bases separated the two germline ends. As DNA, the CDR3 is TGTGCCAGCACCGTGGGGGTCAAGGCGGATACGCAGTATTTT. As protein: CASTVGVKADTQYF.

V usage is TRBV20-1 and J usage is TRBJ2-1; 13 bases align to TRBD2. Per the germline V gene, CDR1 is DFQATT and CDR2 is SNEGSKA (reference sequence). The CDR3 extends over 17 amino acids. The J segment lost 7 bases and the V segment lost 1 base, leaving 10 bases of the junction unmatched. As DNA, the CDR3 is TGCAGTGCTAGAGGGACTTTACTAGCGGGAGGGAATAATGAGCAGTTCTTC. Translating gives CSARGTLLAGGNNEQFF.

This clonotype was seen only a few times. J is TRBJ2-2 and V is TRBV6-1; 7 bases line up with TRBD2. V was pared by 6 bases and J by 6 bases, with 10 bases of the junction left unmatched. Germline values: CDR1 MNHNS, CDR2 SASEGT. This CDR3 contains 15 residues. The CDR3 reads CASSQGGPYPGELFF. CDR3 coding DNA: TGTGCCAGCAGCCAGGGAGGGCCTTACCCCGGGGAGCTGTTTTTT.

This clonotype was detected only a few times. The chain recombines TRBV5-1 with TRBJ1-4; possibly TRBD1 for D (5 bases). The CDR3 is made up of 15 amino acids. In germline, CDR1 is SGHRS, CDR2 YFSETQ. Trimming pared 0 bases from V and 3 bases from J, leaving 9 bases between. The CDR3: CASSLDRGANEKLFF. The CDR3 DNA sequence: TGCGCCAGCAGCTTGGATCGGGGGGCTAATGAAAAACTGTTTTTT.

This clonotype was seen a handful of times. This CDR3 is CASAGYGYTF. The CDR3 DNA reads as TGTGCCAGCGCGGGGTATGGCTACACCTTC. The chain links TRBV12-3 or TRBV12-4 to TRBJ1-2; D is unresolved. Between the trimmed V and J ends, which lost 8 bases and 5 bases, there was a span of 6 bases. The CDR3 consists of 10 residues.

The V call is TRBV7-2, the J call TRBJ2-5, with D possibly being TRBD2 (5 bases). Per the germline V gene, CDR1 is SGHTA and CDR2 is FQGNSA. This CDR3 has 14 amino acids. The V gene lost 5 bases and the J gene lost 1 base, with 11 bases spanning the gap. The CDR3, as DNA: TGTGCCAGCAGCCTATCGGGGATCCAAGAGACCCAGTACTTC. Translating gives CASSLSGIQETQYF.

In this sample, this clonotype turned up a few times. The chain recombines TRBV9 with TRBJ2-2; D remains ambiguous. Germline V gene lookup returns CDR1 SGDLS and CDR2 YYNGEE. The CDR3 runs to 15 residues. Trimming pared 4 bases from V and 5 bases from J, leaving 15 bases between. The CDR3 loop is CASSPQPFSTGELFF. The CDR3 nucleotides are TGTGCCAGCAGCCCGCAGCCTTTTTCGACCGGGGAGCTGTTTTTT.

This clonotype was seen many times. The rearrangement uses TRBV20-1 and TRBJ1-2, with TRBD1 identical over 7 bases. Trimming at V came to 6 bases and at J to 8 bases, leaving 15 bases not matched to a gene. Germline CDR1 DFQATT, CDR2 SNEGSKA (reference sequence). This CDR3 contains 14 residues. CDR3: CSAHPGQNWRGYTF. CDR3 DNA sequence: TGCAGTGCCCACCCGGGACAGAATTGGCGCGGCTACACCTTC.

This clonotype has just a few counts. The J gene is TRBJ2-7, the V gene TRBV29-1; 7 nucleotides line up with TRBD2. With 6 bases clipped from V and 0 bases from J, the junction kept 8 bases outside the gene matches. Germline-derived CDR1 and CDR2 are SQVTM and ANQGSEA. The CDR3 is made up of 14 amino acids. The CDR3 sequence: CSVVWGGISYEQYF. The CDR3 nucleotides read TGCAGCGTCGTCTGGGGAGGGATCTCCTACGAGCAGTACTTC.

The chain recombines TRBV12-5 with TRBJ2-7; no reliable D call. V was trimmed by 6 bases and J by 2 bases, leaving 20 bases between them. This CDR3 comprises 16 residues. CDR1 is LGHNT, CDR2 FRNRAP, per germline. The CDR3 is CASGQSPPQPTYEQYF. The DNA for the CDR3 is TGTGCTAGTGGCCAATCCCCCCCTCAGCCTACCTACGAGCAGTACTTC.

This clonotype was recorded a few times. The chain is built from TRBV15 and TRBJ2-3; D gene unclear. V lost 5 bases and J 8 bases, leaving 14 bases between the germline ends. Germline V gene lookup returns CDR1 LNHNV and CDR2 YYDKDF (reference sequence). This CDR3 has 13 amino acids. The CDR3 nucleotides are TGTGCCACCAGCCCGCCGGGTGGGCGTACGCAGTATTTT. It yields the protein CATSPPGGRTQYF. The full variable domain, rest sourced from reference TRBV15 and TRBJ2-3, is DAMVIQNPRYQVTQFGKPVTLSCSQTLNHNVMYWYQQKSSQAPKLLFHYYDKDFNNEADTPDNFQSRRPNTSFCFLDIRSPGLGDTAMYLCATSPPGGRTQYFGPGTRLTVL.